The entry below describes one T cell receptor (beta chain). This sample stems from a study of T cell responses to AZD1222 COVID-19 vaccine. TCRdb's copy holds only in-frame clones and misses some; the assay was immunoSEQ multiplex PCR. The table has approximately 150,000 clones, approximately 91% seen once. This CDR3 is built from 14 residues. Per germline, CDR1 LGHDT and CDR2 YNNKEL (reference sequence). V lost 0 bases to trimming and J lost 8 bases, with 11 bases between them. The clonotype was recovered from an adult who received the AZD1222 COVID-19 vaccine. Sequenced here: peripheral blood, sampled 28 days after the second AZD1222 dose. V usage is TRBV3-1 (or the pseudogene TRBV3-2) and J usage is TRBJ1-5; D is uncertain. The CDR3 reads CASSQDRGREPQHF. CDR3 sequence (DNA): TGTGCCAGCAGCCAAGACCGGGGTAGGGAGCCCCAGCATTTT.